Below, 20 T cell receptor beta chains from the same sample are listed, as sequenced in a study of identical twins. TCRdb reanalysed the 5' RACE reads using MiXCR and keeps one entry per CDR3 protein. The data contain approximately 94,000 distinct CDR3 sequences, 5.5% to 7% of them seen just once; the ten biggest clones take up around 12%. Specimen: memory T cells sorted from blood. All receptors derive from a woman aged 50 to 65 in good health.

This clonotype has ten or more counts. This sequence joins TRBV9 and TRBJ2-7; tentative D call: TRBD2 (5 bases). Germline lookup yields CDR1 SGDLS and CDR2 YYNGEE. The CDR3 contains 14 residues. V was cut by 4 bases and J by 3 bases, with 14 bases left in between. Written as DNA, the CDR3 is TGTGCCAGCAGCCAAACTCAAGGGAGCTACGAGCAGTACTTC. This sequence encodes CASSQTQGSYEQYF.

The chain employs TRBV7-8 and TRBJ2-3, with 10 bases matching TRBD2. Germline assignment: CDR1 SGHVS and CDR2 FQNEAQ. Trimming took 10 bases from V and 3 from J; bases not matched to a gene: 7. This CDR3 contains 14 residues. CDR3 region: CATRLAGTTDTQYF. The DNA for the CDR3 is TGTGCCACCCGACTAGCGGGTACGACAGATACGCAGTATTTT.

This clonotype was counted ten times or more. The chain couples TRBV5-1 to TRBJ2-2; TRBD1 aligns across 10 bases. From germline, CDR1 is SGHRS and CDR2 YFSETQ. V was clipped by 4 bases and J by 3 bases; unmatched bases: 6. The CDR3 covers 16 residues. The CDR3 bases are TGCGCCAGCAGCATTACGACAGGGGGCGACACCGGGGAGCTGTTTTTT. This encodes CASSITTGGDTGELFF.

This clonotype was counted many times. The chain combines TRBV28 with TRBJ1-3, with a weak D call TRBD1 (6 bases). Trimming took 5 bases from V and 1 from J, leaving 9 bases between them. Germline assignment: CDR1 MDHEN and CDR2 SYDVKM. This CDR3 spans 14 amino acids. The CDR3 nucleotides are TGTGCCAGCAGTCCCGGACAGTCTGGAAACACCATATATTTT. Translating it yields CASSPGQSGNTIYF.

Many counts were recorded for this clonotype. This chain uses TRBV6-1 with TRBJ2-3; D is perhaps TRBD2 (6 bases). The V and J ends lost 1 base and 6 bases respectively, with 17 bases between them. The CDR3 covers 16 residues. Germline V lookup: CDR1 MNHNS, CDR2 SASEGT. CDR3 sequence: CASSEVVGGMADTQYF. CDR3 bases: TGTGCCAGCAGTGAAGTAGTGGGGGGTATGGCGGATACGCAGTATTTT.

The V and J genes are TRBV9 and TRBJ2-2; no reliable D call. Trimming took off 1 base at V and 1 base at J, with 5 bases between the two ends. CDR3 size: 14 residues. The germline gives CDR1 SGDLS, CDR2 YYNGEE. CDR3 DNA sequence: TGTGCCAGCAGCGTAACACGGAACACCGGGGAGCTGTTTTTT. Translated, it gives CASSVTRNTGELFF.

About this clonotype: Lacking the conserved final phenylalanine or tryptophan, this CDR3 likely reflects a read error. The V gene is TRBV7-2, the J gene TRBJ2-7, with 11 bases lining up with TRBD2. This CDR3 has 17 amino acids. Germline values: CDR1 SGHTA, CDR2 FQGNSA. V gave up 1 base and J gave up 0 bases; unmatched junction bases: 5. DNA of the CDR3: TGTGCCAGCAGCTTAGGACTAGCGGGAAGGAGCTCCTACGAGCAGTACTTA. Translating it yields CASSLGLAGRSSYEQYL.

The sample holds many counts of this clonotype. This chain uses TRBV5-1 with TRBJ2-1; 9 bases are shared with TRBD2. The CDR3 has 17 amino acids. Per germline, CDR1 SGHRS and CDR2 YFSETQ. With V trimmed by 0 bases and J by 1 base, 5 bases remained unmatched. The CDR3 sequence is CASSLVGLAGSYNEQFF. As DNA, the CDR3 is TGCGCCAGCAGCTTGGTGGGCCTAGCGGGATCCTACAATGAGCAGTTCTTC. Combining the CDR3 with reference TRBV5-1 and TRBJ2-1 gives the whole variable domain KAGVTQTPRYLIKTRGQQVTLSCSPISGHRSVSWYQQTPGQGLQFLFEYFSETQRNKGNFPGRFSGRQFSNSRSEMNVSTLELGDSALYLCASSLVGLAGSYNEQFFGPGTRLTVL.

This clonotype was seen at least ten times. The V and J genes are TRBV11-2 and TRBJ2-3; TRBD2 agrees at 11 bases. Unmatched junction bases numbered 4, after V lost 1 base and J lost 7 bases. Per germline, CDR1 SGHAT and CDR2 FQNNGV. The CDR3 covers 15 residues. The CDR3 loop reads CASSLGSSGRNTQYF. CDR3 nucleotide sequence: TGTGCCAGCAGCTTAGGGTCTAGCGGGAGGAATACGCAGTATTTT.

Only a few counts were recorded for this clonotype. The chain recombines TRBV6-2 or TRBV6-3 with TRBJ1-2; D possibly corresponds to TRBD1 (5 bases). The CDR3 covers 13 residues. V was shortened by 4 bases and J by 7 bases, with 13 bases between the two germline ends. CDR1 is MNHEY, CDR2 SVGEGT, per germline. The CDR3 loop is CASSSPLGRGYTF. Written as DNA, the CDR3 is TGTGCCAGCAGTTCCCCTCTGGGACGTGGCTACACCTTC.

J is TRBJ2-3 and V is TRBV6-6; no definite D call. Trimming shortened V by 6 bases and J by 0 bases, and 7 bases separated the two germline ends. The CDR3 spans 13 residues. Germline CDR1 MNHNY, CDR2 SVGAGI (reference sequence). For the CDR3, the DNA is TGTGCCAGCAGGATCGACAGCACAGATACGCAGTATTTT. Its protein is CASRIDSTDTQYF.

The J gene is TRBJ2-5, the V gene TRBV4-2, with D perhaps given as TRBD1 or TRBD2 (5 bases each). Germline-derived CDR1 and CDR2 are LGHNA and YNFKEQ. This CDR3 has 14 amino acids. Trimming took 0 bases from V and 4 from J, leaving 9 bases between them. This chain's CDR3 is CASSQDRAGETQYF. CDR3 coding DNA: TGTGCCAGCAGCCAAGACAGGGCGGGAGAGACCCAGTACTTC.

There are many counts of this clonotype. The CDR3 reads CASSQVAQGDWYEQYF. The CDR3 DNA sequence: TGTGCCAGCAGCCAAGTGGCCCAGGGCGACTGGTACGAGCAGTACTTC. The chain has TRBV4-2 and TRBJ2-7; a possible D gene is TRBD1 (5 bases). Germline loops: CDR1 LGHNA, CDR2 YNFKEQ. The CDR3 contains 16 residues. V was cut by 1 base and J by 4 bases, with 17 bases left in between.

This clonotype showed up just a few times. J is TRBJ2-7 and V is TRBV11-3; 9 bases are a match to TRBD2. Germline CDR1 SGHNT, CDR2 YENEEA. CDR3 length equals 17 residues. The trim removed 4 bases at V and 4 bases at J, leaving 14 bases unmatched. This CDR3 reads CASSSAGTSRPGYEQYF. The CDR3 DNA sequence: TGTGCCAGCAGCTCGGCCGGGACTAGCAGGCCCGGATACGAGCAGTACTTC.

This clonotype was recorded a few times. The genes are TRBV20-1 and TRBJ2-7; D possibly corresponds to TRBD1 (6 bases). CDR3 length equals 16 residues. V was clipped by 0 bases and J by 0 bases, with 15 bases between them. CDR1 DFQATT and CDR2 SNEGSKA come from the germline V gene (reference sequence). Written as DNA, the CDR3 is TGCAGTGCTAGAGATCCGGCACAGGGCCTCTCCTACGAGCAGTACTTC. Its protein product is CSARDPAQGLSYEQYF.

To note about this clonotype: The final CDR3 position lacks the conserved phenylalanine or tryptophan, pointing to a likely read error. The CDR3 loop is CSARGVGETQYL. CDR3 DNA: TGCAGTGCTAGAGGGGTTGGGGAGACCCAGTACCTC. The rearrangement uses TRBV20-1 and TRBJ2-5; D uncertain. The germline V and J ends were trimmed by 1 base and 5 bases, with 8 bases remaining between them. Germline CDR1 and CDR2: DFQATT and SNEGSKA (reference sequence). This CDR3 region has 12 residues.

V and J are TRBV9 and TRBJ2-1, with D maybe TRBD1 (6 bases). V lost 4 bases, J lost 7 bases, and 15 bases lay in between. The CDR3 is 14 residues long. Per germline, CDR1 SGDLS and CDR2 YYNGEE. The DNA for the CDR3 is TGTGCCAGCAGCTTAAGGGGCCAGGGGAATGAGCAGTTCTTC. This sequence encodes CASSLRGQGNEQFF.

In this sample, this clonotype turned up many times. This rearrangement joins TRBV18 to TRBJ2-1; 10 bases agree with TRBD2. Germline V CDR1 and CDR2: KGHSH, LQKENI. Unmatched junction bases numbered 13, after V lost 0 bases and J lost 8 bases. The CDR3 has 18 residues. The CDR3 DNA reads TGTGCCAGCTCACCACCTTACGGAGCGGGAGGGCCGGGTGATGAGCAGTTCTTC. It encodes CASSPPYGAGGPGDEQFF.

This clonotype was recorded at least ten times. The V call is TRBV12-3 or TRBV12-4, the J call TRBJ1-4; no clear D. Trimming shortened V by 3 bases and J by 0 bases, and 17 bases separated the two germline ends. The CDR3 consists of 18 residues. The CDR3 loop is CASSLVPRDTSTNEKLFF. The CDR3 nucleotides read TGTGCCAGCAGTTTGGTCCCCCGCGACACCTCAACTAATGAAAAACTGTTTTTT.

This clonotype was detected many times. V usage is TRBV4-2 and J usage is TRBJ1-4; 7 nucleotides align to TRBD1. The CDR3 sequence is 15 residues long. Germline CDR1 LGHNA, CDR2 YNFKEQ. V lost 0 bases, J lost 6 bases, and 4 bases stayed unmatched. DNA for the CDR3: TGTGCCAGCAGCCAAGAGGAGGGGACAGATGAAAAACTGTTTTTT. Protein: CASSQEEGTDEKLFF.